This TCR beta chain was recovered during a study of Ad26.COV2.S vaccination and SARS-CoV-2 variants (dated by TCRdb to the early 2020s). General notes on the study: Vaccine-arm donors were drawn from COV1001, a multicentre, randomized, double-blind, placebo-controlled phase I-IIa trial of Ad26.COV2.S in healthy adults. TCRbeta repertoire sequencing was used to assess the specificity and breadth of SARS-CoV-2-reactive T cell receptors after Ad26.COV2.S vaccination. Participants in the trial were split at random into five groups of five each, receiving low-dose or high-dose Ad26.COV2.S once or twice, or else placebo on both occasions. Dosing of Ad26.COV2.S was intramuscular, at either 5x10^10 or 1x10^11 viral particles, delivered as one shot or as two shots spaced 56 days apart. Throughout the experiments and outcome assessment, investigators stayed blinded to trial group allocation. The TCR-sequenced set comprised around 30 samples: roughly 19 Ad26.COV2.S vaccine recipients, 5 placebo recipients and 8 SARS-CoV-2 convalescent individuals.

V is reduced by 3 bases and J by 5 bases, leaving a spacing of 23 bases between them. The CDR3 sequence holds 17 residues, the cysteine and phenylalanine included. The CDR3 DNA has 51 bases and is translated from base 1. CDR1 MDHEN and CDR2 SYDVKM were looked up in the germline V gene. To note about this clone: Its antigen specificity is not known. Base qualities are not provided; no much larger clone lies one nucleotide away.

What the study reported, not specific to this receptor: Spike-specific TCR breadth was higher in Ad26.COV2.S recipients than in placebo recipients (P = 0.0014). After vaccination, spike-specific CD8+ and CD4+ T cell responses were reported to show substantial breadth. The authors noted that the TCR breadth and depth analyses may have underestimated total T cell responses. Comparing responses between vaccine doses or regimens was not something the study was powered to do. Comparable non-spike TCR breadth was observed between vaccine and placebo recipients, consistent with only spike being contained in the vaccine.

The immunoSEQ Assay was the method used to sequence TCRbeta CDR3 regions. After extraction, genomic DNA underwent amplification by bias-controlled multiplex PCR, followed by high-throughput sequencing. The paper's data handling went like this. To quantify the absolute abundance of every unique TCRbeta CDR3 region, sequences were collapsed and filtered. T cell fraction was estimated by normalizing TCRbeta template counts to usable DNA, with usable DNA measured through amplification of reference genes found in all nucleated cells. Repertoire TCRs were annotated as SARS-CoV-2-specific when V gene, CDR3 amino acid sequence and J gene were exactly matched to a known reactive TCR set. The reference SARS-CoV-2 TCR set was derived from MIRA and filtered for enrichment in COVID-19-positive ImmuneCODE repertoires, a step that removed public or cross-reactive TCRs. Using the MIRA antigens, annotated TCRs were further analysed by specific ORF or by position within an ORF. Depth was the summed frequency of annotated unique rearrangements, while breadth was defined as annotated unique rearrangements over total unique productive rearrangements. Two-sided Wilcoxon rank-sum tests were applied when comparing TCR breadth between groups. As stored in TCRdb, this immuneACCESS dataset retains in-frame rearrangements with V and J assigned. A fraction of the clones does not appear; measured against another copy, unresolved V genes explain less than half of the discrepancy, and the remainder lacks a known reason. V and J calls and clone size come straight from that table; D and trimming were deduced from the DNA. Here the sample has about 420,000 clones; around 87% occur a single time. The ten largest clones add up to around 3.6% of the sample.

The sample's treatment or condition label is to be understood as: roughly 19 received Ad26.COV2.S at low or high dose, single or two shots; five or six received placebo; per-sample allocation not given. Repertoires of vaccine and placebo recipients were sequenced from samples taken on day 63 after the first injection. In Cohort 1b, 20 to 25 adults aged 18-55 years were enrolled at a single site in Boston, USA, between 29 July and 7 August 2020. Ad26.COV2.S was a replication-incompetent adenovirus type 26 vector expressing a prefusion-stabilized SARS-CoV-2 spike protein from the original Wuhan strain.

The clonotype comes from a person between 18 and 65 years old who received the Ad26.COV2.S COVID-19 vaccine or a placebo. The sample consisted of peripheral blood, taken in a trial of Ad26.COV2.S vaccine versus placebo. The chain joins TRBV28 to TRBJ2-7, with the D gene call left open. The DNA sequence is as follows: TGTGCCAGCAGTTTCCTTCCGCCCATCCGCAGGAGCCACGAGCAGTACTTC. The resulting protein is CASSFLPPIRRSHEQYF.